The entry that follows covers one T cell receptor (beta chain) sequence. The antigen is unknown. This sample was taken from a study of T cell repertoires in cytomegalovirus infection. The wider study: Matching HLA type and CMV infection were both indicated by public TCR beta signatures. Study results and limitations: Identification of carriers of CMV plus the relevant HLA was achieved through cumulative public TCR beta family frequency. CMV-specific TCR beta clonotypes restricted by HLA-C were the ones dominating the ex vivo response.

Using its own MiXCR run on the reads, TCRdb lists one record per CDR3 protein. This sample has approximately 110,000 distinct CDR3 sequences, with under 50% found just once. The CDR3 length is 12 residues. Germline CDR1 SEHNR, CDR2 FQNEAQ (reference sequence). Trimming took 5 bases from V and 5 from J, leaving 7 bases between them. The TCR comes from a human donor in good health (CMV status not recorded). Some clones in this sample may be carry-over from other donors' samples. The J gene is TRBJ1-5, the V gene TRBV7-9; D not resolved. The material was CD8+ T cells from cultured PBMCs, obtained from culture after CMV antigen stimulation. The CDR3 nucleotides are TGTGCCAGCAGCCTCCTCGATCAGCCCCAGCATTTT. Translation gives CASSLLDQPQHF. Full variable domain (missing parts from reference TRBV7-9 and TRBJ1-5): DTGVSQNPRHKITKRGQNVTFRCDPISEHNRLYWYRQTLGQGPEFLTYFQNEAQLEKSRLLSDRFSAERPKGSFSTLEIQRTEQGDSAMYLCASSLLDQPQHFGDGTRLSIL.